A single sample gave rise to the 32 T cell receptor beta chains below, sequenced in a study of radiotherapy plus CTLA-4 blockade in lung cancer. Produced via immunoSEQ multiplex PCR; TCRdb's table is partial and in-frame only. The sample carries roughly 88,000 clones, around 82% recorded once. Specimen: peripheral blood, collected from a patient treated with radiotherapy plus ipilimumab. These receptors were collected from a human donor with non-small cell lung cancer who had stable disease on radiotherapy plus ipilimumab.

DNA of the CDR3: TGTGCCAGCCTCTTATACACCGGGGAGCTGTTTTTT. This codes for CASLLYTGELFF. V gene TRBV7-6 combines with J gene TRBJ2-2, with D unresolved. The germline V gene encodes CDR1 SGHVS and CDR2 FNYEAQ. V lost 8 bases and J lost 3, with 7 bases in between. This CDR3 is 12 amino acids long.

The V and J genes are TRBV5-4 and TRBJ1-4; no firm D call. The CDR3 contains 15 residues. The V gene's germline CDR1 is SGHNT and CDR2 YYREEE (reference sequence). Deletions cut 4 bases from V and 5 bases from J, with 15 bases between. In DNA form, the CDR3 reads TGTGCCAGCAGCCGCCGGGCAGACCTAAATGAAAAACTGTTTTTT. It codes for CASSRRADLNEKLFF.

V is TRBV5-1 and J is TRBJ1-1; 12 positions match TRBD1. CDR3 length equals 17 residues. The junction had 11 bases not matched to a gene; V was cut back by 5 bases and J by 3 bases. Per germline, CDR1 SGHRS and CDR2 YFSETQ. CDR3 amino acids: CASREGQGAKFYTEAFF. CDR3 bases: TGCGCCAGCAGGGAGGGACAGGGGGCGAAGTTTTACACTGAAGCTTTCTTT.

The CDR3 here is CASRISGGSREQYF. The DNA of the CDR3 is TGTGCCAGCAGGATTTCAGGGGGAAGTCGGGAGCAGTACTTC. This chain uses TRBV28 with TRBJ2-7, with 7 bases matching TRBD1. The ends lost 6 bases at V and 7 bases at J; junction bases unmatched: 12. Germline V gene data show CDR1 as MDHEN and CDR2 as SYDVKM. The CDR3 loop spans 14 amino acids.

The rearrangement joins TRBV1 to TRBJ1-5. TRBV1 is flagged as a pseudogene. The CDR3 covers 15 residues. DNA of the CDR3: TGCACCAGCAGCCCCCTCGCCCCTGAGGAGCAGCCCCAGCATTTT. It translates to CTSSPLAPEEQPQHF.

The rearrangement uses TRBV7-7 and TRBJ2-1; D may match TRBD1 or TRBD2 (5 bases each). V was cut by 4 bases and J by 6 bases, with 10 bases left in between. Looked up from germline, CDR1 is SSHAT and CDR2 is FNYEAQ (reference sequence). The CDR3 is 13 amino acids. CDR3: CASSWDAGNEQFF. The CDR3 nucleotides read TGTGCCAGCAGCTGGGACGCAGGCAATGAGCAGTTCTTC.

V is TRBV30 and J is TRBJ1-2; no firm D call. The germline V gene encodes CDR1 GTSNPN and CDR2 SVGIG (reference sequence). V was pared by 0 bases and J by 5 bases, with 4 bases between. The CDR3 runs to 11 residues. The CDR3 nucleotides read TGTGCCTGGAGTGTCGGATATGGCTACACCTTC. Translated, it gives CAWSVGYGYTF.

This CDR3 is CASSYPGQNTEAFF. For the CDR3, the DNA is TGTGCCAGCAGTTACCCGGGACAGAACACTGAAGCTTTCTTT. The chain couples TRBV6-5 to TRBJ1-1, with D possibly matching TRBD1 (6 bases). The CDR3 has 14 amino acids. V was shortened by 2 bases and J by 1 base, with 8 bases between the two germline ends. The germline gives CDR1 MNHEY, CDR2 SVGAGI.

The chain recombines TRBV14 with TRBJ2-5, with 7 bases matching TRBD1. Germline CDR1 SGHDN, CDR2 FVKESK. V lost 2 bases to trimming and J lost 4 bases; unmatched junction nucleotides: 4. The CDR3 consists of 14 residues. CDR3 nucleotide sequence: TGTGCCAGCAGCCAAAGGGGGCAGCGAGAGACCCAGTACTTC. It encodes CASSQRGQRETQYF.

V and J are TRBV7-2 and TRBJ2-6, with 7 bases identical to TRBD1. With 3 bases clipped from V and 2 bases from J, the junction kept 1 base outside the gene matches. CDR3 size: 15 residues. The germline V gene encodes CDR1 SGHTA and CDR2 FQGNSA. The CDR3 DNA follows: TGTGCCAGCAGCTTGGGACAGCCTGGGGCCAACGTCCTGACTTTC. It is translated as CASSLGQPGANVLTF.

This clone was detected a few times. This chain connects TRBV5-4 to TRBJ2-7, with unresolved D. The germline V gene has CDR1 SGHNT and CDR2 YYREEE (reference sequence). V shed 0 bases and J shed 0 bases, with 4 bases lying between them. This CDR3 region has 13 residues. The CDR3 sequence: CASSLVDSYEQYF. The DNA for the CDR3 is TGTGCCAGCAGCTTGGTGGACTCCTACGAGCAGTACTTC.

V and J are TRBV18 and TRBJ2-5, with 9 bases matching TRBD2. The length of the CDR3 is 17 residues. Germline V CDR1 and CDR2: KGHSH, LQKENI. V lost 3 bases to trimming and J lost 1 base; unmatched junction nucleotides: 9. CDR3 coding DNA: TGTGCCAGCTCACCCCTCCCTGGTAGCGGGAGCCAAGAGACCCAGTACTTC. Amino acids: CASSPLPGSGSQETQYF.

The chain combines TRBV13 with TRBJ1-1; D not certain. Germline lookup yields CDR1 PRHDT and CDR2 FYEKMQ (reference sequence). V was shortened by 8 bases and J by 0 bases, with 16 bases between the two germline ends. The CDR3 loop spans 15 amino acids. The CDR3 DNA is TGTGCCAGCGCCCCTTACTCCAGTTTGAACACTGAAGCTTTCTTT. This encodes CASAPYSSLNTEAFF.

V usage is TRBV7-3 and J usage is TRBJ2-3; D may match TRBD1 or TRBD2 (5 bases each). CDR3 length equals 14 residues. The V end lost 4 bases, the J end lost 2 bases, and 10 bases lay between the germline ends. The germline V gene has CDR1 SGHTA and CDR2 FQGTGA. CDR3 sequence (DNA): TGTGCCAGCAGCTCTCCGGGGCTCACAGATACGCAGTATTTT. Translating gives CASSSPGLTDTQYF.

This clone has only a few counts. The genes are TRBV19 and TRBJ2-1, with 8 bases fitting TRBD1. The CDR3 extends over 15 amino acids. CDR1 is LNHDA and CDR2 is SQIVND in the germline V gene (reference sequence). V lost 7 bases, J lost 4 bases, and 9 bases stayed unmatched. The CDR3 coding sequence is TGTGCCAGTACCAAGGGGGACAGGCCGTACAATGAGCAGTTCTTC. Amino acid sequence: CASTKGDRPYNEQFF.

This chain connects TRBV5-1 to TRBJ1-2; possible D gene TRBD1, 5 bases. V was pared by 4 bases and J by 3 bases, with 10 bases between. The germline V gene has CDR1 SGHRS and CDR2 YFSETQ. The CDR3 totals 13 residues. The CDR3: CASSKGTDYGYTF. The CDR3, as DNA: TGCGCCAGCAGCAAAGGGACTGACTATGGCTACACCTTC.

The rearrangement joins TRBV4-1 to TRBJ2-4, with a tentative D call TRBD1 (5 bases). Germline CDR1 and CDR2: MGHRA and YSYEKL. The CDR3 covers 15 residues. Deletions cut 1 base from V and 4 bases from J, with 11 bases between. DNA for the CDR3: TGCGCCAGCAGCCAAGGTCAGGGAACGAAAAACATTCAGTACTTC. It specifies CASSQGQGTKNIQYF.

This chain joins TRBV7-8 and TRBJ2-1, with 9 bases matching TRBD1. CDR1 is SGHVS and CDR2 is FQNEAQ in the germline V gene. This CDR3 has 16 amino acids. With 3 bases clipped from V and 2 bases from J, the junction kept 5 bases outside the gene matches. CDR3 protein: CASSFPGQGTYNEQFF. The CDR3 bases are TGTGCCAGCAGCTTCCCAGGACAGGGGACCTACAATGAGCAGTTCTTC.

In this sample, this clone turned up once. This chain joins TRBV28 and TRBJ2-7; D gene uncertain. The CDR3 loop spans 11 amino acids. The germline CDR1 and CDR2 sequences are MDHEN and SYDVKM. The ends were cut back, 4 bases at V and 4 bases at J, with 5 bases in the middle. The chain's CDR3 is CASSSRYEQYF. CDR3 sequence (DNA): TGTGCCAGCAGTTCTCGGTACGAGCAGTACTTC. The whole variable domain, filled in from reference TRBV28 and TRBJ2-7, reads DVKVTQSSRYLVKRTGEKVFLECVQDMDHENMFWYRQDPGLGLRLIYFSYDVKMKEKGDIPEGYSVSREKKERFSLILESASTNQTSMYLCASSSRYEQYFGPGTRLTVT.

CDR3 region: CASSLGQGILETQYF. CDR3 coding DNA: TGCGCCAGCAGCTTGGGACAGGGGATTTTGGAGACCCAGTACTTC. The chain couples TRBV5-1 to TRBJ2-5; 8 nucleotides align to TRBD1. J lost 5 bases, V lost 0 bases, and 6 bases had no gene match. Germline CDR1 and CDR2: SGHRS and YFSETQ. This CDR3 region has 15 residues.

The chain carries TRBV4-2 and TRBJ2-3; 8 bases fit TRBD2. There are 16 residues in the CDR3. The ends lost 1 base at V and 2 bases at J; junction bases unmatched: 5. CDR1 is LGHNA, CDR2 YNFKEQ, per germline. This chain's CDR3 is CASSQVKRGPTDTQYF. DNA of the CDR3: TGTGCCAGCAGCCAAGTTAAGCGGGGGCCCACAGATACGCAGTATTTT.

The gene calls are TRBV10-1 and TRBJ2-1; TRBD2 is a possible D gene (6 bases). V lost 0 bases and J lost 9, with 9 bases in between. Germline V CDR1 and CDR2: WNHNN, SYGVQD (reference sequence). The CDR3 loop spans 13 amino acids. The CDR3 bases are TGCGCCAGCAGTGAGTCGCGGGAAACTGAGCAGTTCTTC. This sequence encodes CASSESRETEQFF.

This chain joins TRBV6-1 and TRBJ1-4, with D uncertain. V lost 1 base to trimming and J lost 5 bases, with 8 bases between them. Germline V CDR1 and CDR2: MNHNS, SASEGT. There are 14 residues in the CDR3. This CDR3 reads CASSEVQTNEKLFF. In nucleotides, the CDR3 is TGTGCCAGCAGTGAAGTACAGACAAATGAAAAACTGTTTTTT.

This clone was seen a handful of times. The chain joins TRBV4-1 to TRBJ2-7; D ambiguous. Germline loops: CDR1 MGHRA, CDR2 YSYEKL. V gave up 0 bases and J gave up 2 bases, with 11 bases separating them. The CDR3 runs to 15 residues. CDR3 in DNA: TGCGCCAGCAGCCAAGATAAGGCTACGGCCTACGAGCAGTACTTC. This codes for CASSQDKATAYEQYF.

This chain joins TRBV28 and TRBJ1-5; D possibly corresponds to TRBD1 (6 bases). The CDR3 length is 13 residues. V was cut by 4 bases and J by 6 bases, with 10 bases left in between. In germline, CDR1 is MDHEN, CDR2 SYDVKM. The CDR3 DNA is TGTGCCAGCAGTTCTTCACAGGGTCAGCCCCAGCATTTT. It translates to CASSSSQGQPQHF. The whole variable domain, filled in from reference TRBV28 and TRBJ1-5, reads DVKVTQSSRYLVKRTGEKVFLECVQDMDHENMFWYRQDPGLGLRLIYFSYDVKMKEKGDIPEGYSVSREKKERFSLILESASTNQTSMYLCASSSSQGQPQHFGDGTRLSIL.

This chain joins TRBV7-3 and TRBJ2-7; 9 bases agree with TRBD1. V shed 5 bases and J 4 bases; nucleotides not matched to a gene: 3. Looked up from germline, CDR1 is SGHTA and CDR2 is FQGTGA. The CDR3 extends over 13 amino acids. In DNA form, the CDR3 reads TGTGCCAGCAGCAAGGACAGGGGTTACGAGCAGTACTTC. Amino acid sequence: CASSKDRGYEQYF.

V is TRBV2 and J is TRBJ1-4; D perhaps matches TRBD1 (5 bases). This CDR3 comprises 16 residues. V shed 8 bases and J shed 1 base, with 17 bases lying between them. Germline CDR1 is SNHLY and CDR2 is FYNNEI. CDR3 region: CASLGEPPLTNEKLFF. The CDR3 nucleotides read TGTGCCAGCCTAGGGGAACCCCCTTTAACTAATGAAAAACTGTTTTTT.

This clone has just one count. This rearrangement joins TRBV11-2 to TRBJ2-5; 9 bases match TRBD1. TRBJ2-7 matches the DNA end more closely, so the J call is doubtful. The V gene's germline CDR1 is SGHAT and CDR2 FQNNGV. This CDR3 region has 14 residues. The CDR3 DNA is TGTGCCAGCAGCTCCACCGGGACAGGGCTCGAGCAGTACTTC. The encoded protein is CASSSTGTGLEQYF.

The genes are TRBV7-8 and TRBJ1-3, with 7 positions matching TRBD1. This CDR3 is 15 amino acids long. V shed 5 bases and J 1 base; nucleotides not matched to a gene: 5. Germline V CDR1 and CDR2: SGHVS, FQNEAQ. The CDR3 here is CASSAVQGSGNTIYF. In nucleotides, the CDR3 is TGTGCCAGCAGCGCGGTACAGGGGTCTGGAAACACCATATATTTT.

CDR3 sequence reads: CASSPRQATYNEQFF. The CDR3 DNA sequence: TGTGCCAGCAGTCCTCGACAGGCGACGTACAATGAGCAGTTCTTC. The chain uses TRBV6-5 and TRBJ2-1; D is perhaps TRBD1 (6 bases). The germline V gene encodes CDR1 MNHEY and CDR2 SVGAGI. The CDR3 extends over 15 amino acids. Trimming removed 5 bases at V and 4 bases at J, with 15 bases between.

The chain has TRBV7-8 and TRBJ2-1; TRBD2 matches 9 bases. The CDR3 is 17 residues long. In germline, CDR1 is SGHVS, CDR2 FQNEAQ. After removal of 1 base from V and 5 bases from J, the junction contained 9 bases not matched to a gene. The CDR3 is CASSLVLLAGSNNEQFF. DNA of the CDR3: TGTGCCAGCAGCTTAGTCTTGCTAGCGGGGAGCAACAATGAGCAGTTCTTC.

The J gene is TRBJ1-2, the V gene TRBV28; D gene uncertain. The CDR3 runs to 13 residues. The V end lost 2 bases, the J end lost 5 bases, and 9 bases lay between the germline ends. Germline V gene lookup returns CDR1 MDHEN and CDR2 SYDVKM. The CDR3 nucleotides read TGTGCCAGCAGTTTAATCGCAGATTATGGCTACACCTTC. Its translation: CASSLIADYGYTF.